The rows below give T cell receptor beta chains drawn from one sample of a study of T cell changes during pregnancy in multiple sclerosis. The repertoire was sequenced with immunoSEQ multiplex PCR; TCRdb's copy has only in-frame clones and lacks some. Among 100,000 to 110,000 clones listed, 92% were seen once. Sample: peripheral blood, taken after pregnancy. These receptors originate from a female donor with multiple sclerosis, enrolled in a pregnancy study. CDR3s include the opening cysteine and the closing phenylalanine or tryptophan. D genes are given only for firm matches. Size is stated for part of the rows, as once, few or many counts, or as a class when the clone is expanded.

>-|TRBV29-1|-|TRBJ2-5
TGCAGCGTTGAACAGGACTATACTAAAGAGACCCAGTACTTC
CSVEQDYTKETQYF
>-|TRBV6-1|-|TRBJ2-1
TGTGCCAGCAGACAAAATGGGGCGGGGAACAATGAGCAGTTCTTC
CASRQNGAGNNEQFF
>once|TRBV5-1|TRBD1|TRBJ1-3
TGCGCCAGCGCCGGGGACAGGGGGTCTTCTGGAAACACCATATATTTT
CASAGDRGSSGNTIYF
>-|TRBV7-3|-|TRBJ1-6
TGTGCCAGCAGCTTCGACAGCTATAATTCACCCCTCCACTTT
CASSFDSYNSPLHF
>-|TRBV7-8|TRBD1|TRBJ1-6
TGTGCCAGCAGCTTCCTGTCGGGGACAGGGAATAATTCACCCCTCCACTTT
CASSFLSGTGNNSPLHF
>-|TRBV30|TRBD2|TRBJ2-1
TGTGCCTGGAGTGTAGGTAGCGGGGGGTACAATGAGCAGTTCTTC
CAWSVGSGGYNEQFF
>-|TRBV11-1|TRBD1|TRBJ2-1
TGTGCCAGCAGCTTATTTGGGACAGGGTCTTATTATGAGCAGTTCTTC
CASSLFGTGSYYEQFF
>once|TRBV6-5|TRBD1|TRBJ1-1
TGTGCCACCTCCTACCGGGACAGTAACACTGAAGCTTTCTTT
CATSYRDSNTEAFF
>-|TRBV7-2|-|TRBJ2-5
TGTGCCAGCAGCCCAGGGACTTACCAAGAGACCCAGTACTTC
CASSPGTYQETQYF
>-|TRBV5-4|-|TRBJ2-6
TGTGCCAGCAGGACAACCTCACAGGGCTCTGGGGCCAACGTCCTGACTTTC
CASRTTSQGSGANVLTF